This passage covers 6 T cell receptor beta chains from one sample sequenced in a study of cytomegalovirus exposure and HLA in healthy donors. This table comes from immunoSEQ multiplex PCR, and its TCRdb copy is limited to in-frame clones, with some not included. The sample shows 100,000 to 150,000 clones, around 90% of them seen only once. The sequenced material came from PBMCs. The receptors come from a woman under 30 in good health and CMV-seronegative.

The chain employs TRBV13 and TRBJ2-2; possibly TRBD2 for D (5 bases). The germline V and J ends were trimmed by 4 bases and 1 base, with 13 bases remaining between them. Germline lookup yields CDR1 PRHDT and CDR2 FYEKMQ (reference sequence). The CDR3 totals 16 residues. The CDR3 loop reads CASSSPSGMNTGELFF. The CDR3 region has the DNA TGTGCCAGCAGCTCCCCCTCCGGGATGAACACCGGGGAGCTGTTTTTT. The variable domain in full, completed from reference TRBV13 and TRBJ2-2, reads AAGVIQSPRHLIKEKRETATLKCYPIPRHDTVYWYQQGPGQDPQFLISFYEKMQSDKGSIPDRFSAQQFSDYHSELNMSSLELGDSALYFCASSSPSGMNTGELFFGEGSRLTVL.

The genes are TRBV15 and TRBJ2-1; 13 positions agree with TRBD2. V shed 6 bases, J shed 10 bases, and the junction held 9 bases outside the gene matches. CDR1 is LNHNV, CDR2 YYDKDF, per germline (reference sequence). The CDR3 totals 15 residues. CDR3 sequence (DNA): TGTGCCACCAGTCTTGGGACTAGCGGGGTGGCGGAGCAGTTCTTC. Translation: CATSLGTSGVAEQFF.

The gene calls are TRBV5-1 and TRBJ2-1, with TRBD1 identical over 8 bases. The ends lost 4 bases at V and 8 bases at J; junction bases unmatched: 11. Germline loops: CDR1 SGHRS, CDR2 YFSETQ. This CDR3 spans 15 amino acids. The CDR3 loop is CASSLGTGLMDEQFF. In nucleotides, the CDR3 is TGCGCCAGCAGCCTGGGGACAGGCTTAATGGATGAGCAGTTCTTC.

V gene TRBV28 combines with J gene TRBJ2-2, with a tentative D call TRBD2 (5 bases). CDR1 is MDHEN, CDR2 SYDVKM, per germline. This CDR3 is 16 amino acids long. V lost 5 bases and J 3 bases, leaving 16 bases between the germline ends. The CDR3 DNA reads TGTGCCAGCAGTAAAGGACTTCAGATCTACACCGGGGAGCTGTTTTTT. It is translated as CASSKGLQIYTGELFF.

The V gene is TRBV14, the J gene TRBJ2-1; D is unclear. CDR1 and CDR2 (germline): SGHDN, FVKESK. Trimming took off 2 bases at V and 6 bases at J, with 8 bases between the two ends. The CDR3 length is 13 residues. CDR3 nucleotides: TGTGCCAGCAGCCAACTCGCGCGCAATGAGCAGTTCTTC. This codes for CASSQLARNEQFF.

This chain's CDR3 is CASSLGVLAGGDEQFF. As DNA, the CDR3 is TGTGCCAGCAGCTTAGGGGTGCTAGCGGGAGGGGATGAGCAGTTCTTC. V is TRBV7-9 and J is TRBJ2-1; 12 bases are shared with TRBD2. CDR3 length equals 16 residues. Looked up from germline, CDR1 is SEHNR and CDR2 is FQNEAQ (reference sequence). Trimming removed 1 base from V and 8 bases from J; junction bases left unmatched: 6.